Each of the 27 T cell receptor beta chains below was sequenced from the same sample in a study of T cells in Graves' hyperthyroidism and ophthalmopathy. TCR beta CDR3 regions were amplified from RNA transcripts. RT-PCR in the first round (using the HTBI primer set) targeted the TCR CDR3. TCRdb ran MiXCR on the multiplex PCR reads and lists one entry per CDR3 protein. This sample has 600,000 to 900,000 distinct CDR3 sequences, with less than 20% found just once. Specimen: blood. These receptors all stem from a man aged 18 to 29 with Graves' hyperthyroidism.

The genes are TRBV19 and TRBJ2-1, with 8 bases aligning to TRBD2. The CDR3 sequence is 14 residues long. Germline CDR1 and CDR2: LNHDA and SQIVND (reference sequence). The V and J ends lost 1 base and 10 bases, in that order; junction bases with no gene match: 6. The CDR3 loop is CASSIGASGSEQFF. DNA for the CDR3: TGTGCCAGTAGTATAGGGGCTAGCGGGTCCGAGCAGTTCTTC.

J is TRBJ2-7 and V is TRBV30, with 14 nucleotides matching TRBD2. This CDR3 comprises 14 residues. Germline V lookup: CDR1 GTSNPN, CDR2 SVGIG (reference sequence). V gave up 3 bases and J gave up 4 bases; unmatched junction bases: 2. CDR3 residues: CAWSRLAGGYEQYF. CDR3 in DNA: TGTGCCTGGAGCAGACTAGCGGGAGGGTACGAGCAGTACTTC.

The V call is TRBV7-9, the J call TRBJ2-7, with D perhaps being TRBD1 or TRBD2 (5 bases each). Trimming left V 5 bases short and J 3 bases short, with 14 bases between. Germline values: CDR1 SEHNR, CDR2 FQNEAQ (reference sequence). This CDR3 comprises 14 residues. The CDR3 nucleotides are TGTGCCAGCAGCCCATGGGACGGAGTCTACGAGCAGTACTTC. Translating it yields CASSPWDGVYEQYF.

This clonotype showed up many times. The chain carries TRBV11-3 and TRBJ2-7, with D possibly TRBD1 on 6 matching bases. This CDR3 spans 14 amino acids. Per the germline V gene, CDR1 is SGHNT and CDR2 is YENEEA. Deletions cut 1 base from V and 4 bases from J, with 11 bases between. CDR3 nucleotide sequence: TGTGCCAGCAGCTTAGGACCGGACAGATACGAGCAGTACTTC. It specifies CASSLGPDRYEQYF. The entire variable domain, with the rest obtained from reference TRBV11-3 and TRBJ2-7, is as follows: EAGVVQSPRYKIIEKKQPVAFWCNPISGHNTLYWYLQNLGQGPELLIRYENEEAVDDSQLPKDRFSAERLKGVDSTLKIQPAELGDSAVYLCASSLGPDRYEQYFGPGTRLTVT.

The chain has TRBV9 and TRBJ1-1; 9 bases match TRBD1. Germline lookup yields CDR1 SGDLS and CDR2 YYNGEE. This CDR3 has 14 amino acids. Trimming at V came to 2 bases and at J to 7 bases, leaving 6 bases not matched to a gene. The CDR3 loop is CASSVTGGLGEAFF. The CDR3 DNA reads as TGTGCCAGCAGCGTTACAGGGGGCTTGGGTGAAGCTTTCTTT.

In its sample, this clonotype was seen a few times. The V call is TRBV6-1, the J call TRBJ2-5; no firm D call. Germline values: CDR1 MNHNS, CDR2 SASEGT. Trimming took 5 bases from V and 5 from J, leaving 15 bases between them. This CDR3 region has 14 residues. The CDR3 loop is CASSPGPRRETQYF. The CDR3 DNA reads as TGTGCCAGCAGTCCCGGACCCCGTCGGGAGACCCAGTACTTC.

The chain employs TRBV27 and TRBJ2-3; 8 bases are shared with TRBD1. Germline CDR1 MNHEY, CDR2 SMNVEV (reference sequence). The trim removed 4 bases at V and 2 bases at J, leaving 8 bases unmatched. This CDR3 is 16 amino acids long. CDR3 coding DNA: TGTGCCAGCAGTTACGGACAGGGAGTCCTCACAGATACGCAGTATTTT. Its protein product is CASSYGQGVLTDTQYF.

Many counts were recorded for this clonotype. This sequence joins TRBV28 and TRBJ1-2; TRBD1 might be the D (6 bases). The germline CDR1 and CDR2 sequences are MDHEN and SYDVKM. The CDR3 length is 14 residues. Between the trimmed V and J ends, which lost 5 bases and 0 bases, there was a span of 10 bases. The CDR3, as DNA: TGTGCCAGCAGTGGGACACTTGCTAACTATGGCTACACCTTC. It yields the protein CASSGTLANYGYTF.

This clonotype was seen at least ten times. CDR3 in DNA: TGTGCCAGCTCCTCAGCTAGCGGGAGGGCCACAGATACGCAGTATTTT. Translated: CASSSASGRATDTQYF. The V and J genes are TRBV13 and TRBJ2-3, with TRBD2 matching 12 bases. CDR1 and CDR2 from the germline V gene are PRHDT and FYEKMQ (reference sequence). This CDR3 contains 16 residues. Trimming cost V 8 bases and J 2 bases; bases outside gene matches: 8.

This clonotype was detected ten times or more. CDR3 sequence: CSAMPRRDGDYEQYF. DNA for the CDR3: TGCAGTGCTATGCCCCGGAGGGACGGAGACTACGAGCAGTACTTC. The chain recombines TRBV20-1 with TRBJ2-7; possible D gene TRBD2, 6 bases. Trimming removed 4 bases at V and 3 bases at J, with 19 bases between. The CDR3 has 15 residues. CDR1 and CDR2 (germline): DFQATT, SNEGSKA (reference sequence).

The gene calls are TRBV7-9 and TRBJ1-2, with D hard to call. The CDR3 has 16 residues. Trimming shortened V by 3 bases and J by 4 bases, and 18 bases separated the two germline ends. Germline V gene data show CDR1 as SEHNR and CDR2 as FQNEAQ (reference sequence). CDR3 loop: CASSFTDAPPGYGYTF. DNA for the CDR3: TGTGCCAGCAGCTTCACGGACGCCCCGCCCGGCTATGGCTACACCTTC. Supplemented by reference TRBV7-9 and TRBJ1-2, the full variable domain reads DTGVSQNPRHKITKRGQNVTFRCDPISEHNRLYWYRQTLGQGPEFLTYFQNEAQLEKSRLLSDRFSAERPKGSFSTLEIQRTEQGDSAMYLCASSFTDAPPGYGYTFGSGTRLTVV.

V and J are TRBV11-2 and TRBJ1-3; D is undetermined. The CDR3 is 18 amino acids. V was pared by 5 bases and J by 0 bases, with 20 bases between. Germline CDR1 is SGHAT and CDR2 is FQNNGV. The CDR3 is CASSRHGSRRVSGNTIYF. CDR3 bases: TGTGCCAGCAGCCGTCACGGGAGCCGACGGGTCTCTGGAAACACCATATATTTT.

This chain joins TRBV20-1 and TRBJ1-6; perhaps TRBD1 as D (5 bases). Trimming shortened V by 6 bases and J by 15 bases, and 21 bases separated the two germline ends. The CDR3 contains 13 residues. The germline V gene has CDR1 DFQATT and CDR2 SNEGSKA (reference sequence). CDR3 coding DNA: TGCAGTGCCGGGGCGGGGCTCTCGGGGGTCCTCCACTTT. This gives the protein CSAGAGLSGVLHF.

This clonotype was found a few times. The CDR3 region is CASSLALAGDQETQYF. The CDR3 DNA follows: TGTGCCAGCAGCTTAGCGCTAGCGGGAGACCAAGAGACCCAGTACTTC. The rearrangement uses TRBV7-6 and TRBJ2-5, with 10 bases lining up with TRBD2. Per germline, CDR1 SGHVS and CDR2 FNYEAQ. V dropped 0 bases and J dropped 0; count of bases not matched to a gene: 1. The CDR3 has 16 residues.

This clonotype turned up a few times. A junction boundary mismatches the germline segment, possibly from a read error. This chain connects TRBV28 to TRBJ2-5, with D unresolved. From germline, CDR1 is MDHEN and CDR2 SYDVKM. There are 9 residues in the CDR3. The CDR3 spells CASRENQYF. In nucleotides, the CDR3 is TGTGCCAGCAGGGAGAACCAGTACTTC.

Ten or more counts support this clonotype. The genes are TRBV28 and TRBJ2-7, with D possibly matching TRBD1 (6 bases). CDR3 length equals 13 residues. The germline V and J ends were trimmed by 8 bases and 3 bases, with 14 bases remaining between them. CDR1 and CDR2 (germline): MDHEN, SYDVKM. The CDR3 reads CASGFFRGYEQYF. The CDR3 DNA follows: TGTGCCAGCGGGTTCTTCAGGGGCTACGAGCAGTACTTC. Filled out from reference TRBV28 and TRBJ2-7, the complete variable domain reads DVKVTQSSRYLVKRTGEKVFLECVQDMDHENMFWYRQDPGLGLRLIYFSYDVKMKEKGDIPEGYSVSREKKERFSLILESASTNQTSMYLCASGFFRGYEQYFGPGTRLTVT.

A few counts support this clonotype. The V call is TRBV12-3 or TRBV12-4, the J call TRBJ2-1; 8 nucleotides line up with TRBD2. The ends lost 5 bases at V and 7 bases at J; junction bases unmatched: 10. The CDR3 has 15 amino acids. Here the CDR3 reads CASSLRGGGSNEQFF. The CDR3 DNA follows: TGTGCCAGCAGTCTCCGGGGGGGGGGATCGAATGAGCAGTTCTTC.

This clonotype was counted between two and nine times. V and J are TRBV19 and TRBJ2-7; TRBD1 agrees at 11 bases. Germline V CDR1 and CDR2: LNHDA, SQIVND (reference sequence). J was trimmed by 2 bases and V by 5 bases; bases with no gene match: 5. The CDR3 has 15 residues. This chain's CDR3 is CASSPQGQGAYEQYF. The CDR3 region has the DNA TGTGCCAGTAGTCCCCAGGGACAGGGGGCCTACGAGCAGTACTTC.

On this clonotype itself: A much larger clonotype is one base distant, so this may be a read error. This rearrangement joins TRBV7-2 to TRBJ2-1; D is unclear. The length of the CDR3 is 13 residues. The germline gives CDR1 SGHTA, CDR2 FQGNSA. The chain's CDR3 is CAGRLTSFNEQFF. The DNA for the CDR3 is TGTGCCGGCAGACTCACCTCCTTCAATGAGCAGTTCTTC.

This clonotype appeared a few times. This chain joins TRBV9 and TRBJ1-1, with 7 bases identical to TRBD1. With 0 bases clipped from V and 7 bases from J, the junction kept 3 bases outside the gene matches. Per germline, CDR1 SGDLS and CDR2 YYNGEE. CDR3 length: 13 residues. The CDR3 DNA sequence: TGTGCCAGCAGCGTAGGAGGGGACAGTGAAGCTTTCTTT. Amino acid sequence: CASSVGGDSEAFF. The entire variable domain, with the rest obtained from reference TRBV9 and TRBJ1-1, is as follows: DSGVTQTPKHLITATGQRVTLRCSPRSGDLSVYWYQQSLDQGLQFLIQYYNGEERAKGNILERFSAQQFPDLHSELNLSSLELGDSALYFCASSVGGDSEAFFGQGTRLTVV.

This clonotype was recorded a few times. The rearrangement links TRBV6-5 to TRBJ1-5; D is uncertain. This CDR3 has 16 residues. The germline V gene encodes CDR1 MNHEY and CDR2 SVGAGI. V was clipped by 1 base and J by 0 bases, with 10 bases between them. The CDR3 is CASSYYGSYSNQPQHF. CDR3 DNA: TGTGCCAGCAGTTACTACGGCAGTTATAGCAATCAGCCCCAGCATTTT.

The chain is built from TRBV19 and TRBJ2-7, with 7 bases matching TRBD1. J was trimmed by 5 bases and V by 5 bases; bases with no gene match: 15. CDR1 is LNHDA, CDR2 SQIVND, per germline (reference sequence). CDR3 length equals 16 residues. CDR3 sequence: CASSLTLGGFAHEQYF. The CDR3 DNA sequence: TGTGCCAGTAGTTTGACATTAGGGGGCTTCGCCCACGAGCAGTACTTC.

This clonotype was counted at least ten times. This chain uses TRBV3-1 with TRBJ2-4; D is perhaps TRBD2 (6 bases). With 1 base removed from V and 9 bases from J, the gap between germline ends came to 16 bases. The germline gives CDR1 LGHDT, CDR2 YNNKEL (reference sequence). CDR3 length: 15 residues. CDR3 region: CASSQVSGASVIQYF. CDR3 nucleotides: TGTGCCAGCAGCCAAGTCTCGGGAGCCAGCGTCATTCAGTACTTC. Variable domain in full (rest from reference TRBV3-1 and TRBJ2-4): DTAVSQTPKYLVTQMGNDKSIKCEQNLGHDTMYWYKQDSKKFLKIMFSYNNKELIINETVPNRFSPKSPDKAHLNLHINSLELGDSAVYFCASSQVSGASVIQYFGAGTRLSVL.

In its sample, this clonotype was seen a few times. The rearrangement links TRBV11-2 to TRBJ2-6; 10 nucleotides align to TRBD1. CDR1 and CDR2 from the germline V gene are SGHAT and FQNNGV. There are 19 residues in the CDR3. Trimming at V came to 10 bases and at J to 1 base, leaving 16 bases not matched to a gene. The CDR3 region has the DNA TGTGCCACCCACGAGGGGACAGGGGTTTGGGAGTCTGGGGCCAACGTCCTGACTTTC. It specifies CATHEGTGVWESGANVLTF.

The rearrangement uses TRBV27 and TRBJ1-4; 8 bases align to TRBD1. From germline, CDR1 is MNHEY and CDR2 SMNVEV (reference sequence). This CDR3 spans 15 amino acids. The junction had 10 bases not matched to a gene; V was cut back by 5 bases and J by 8 bases. CDR3 bases: TGTGCCAGCAGTCCTGGGACAGGTGGTCGGGAAAAACTGTTTTTT. Translating gives CASSPGTGGREKLFF.

This clonotype was counted ten times or more. The chain links TRBV6-2 or TRBV6-3 to TRBJ2-7; 11 bases map to TRBD2. This CDR3 spans 14 amino acids. Germline assignment: CDR1 MNHEY and CDR2 SVGEGT. The V segment lost 7 bases and the J segment 0 bases; nucleotides outside the gene matches: 2. The CDR3 sequence is CASKTSGSSYEQYF. The CDR3 DNA sequence: TGTGCCAGCAAAACTAGCGGGAGCTCCTACGAGCAGTACTTC.

Only a few counts were recorded for this clonotype. The chain joins TRBV19 to TRBJ2-3; D might be TRBD2 (5 bases). Germline V gene data show CDR1 as LNHDA and CDR2 as SQIVND (reference sequence). This CDR3 is 14 amino acids long. Between the trimmed V and J ends, which lost 3 bases and 0 bases, there was a span of 7 bases. The CDR3 region has the DNA TGTGCCAGTAGTATGGGCGGGAGCACAGATACGCAGTATTTT. Its translation: CASSMGGSTDTQYF.